The clone carrying this TCR beta chain occurred a few times. Its antigen is currently unknown. This sample is drawn from a study of tumour-infiltrating T cells in Burkitt lymphoma. Study summary: Patients covered every epidemiological subtype of Burkitt lymphoma. Survival, overall and progression-free, tracked with productive clonality.

Findings and caveats of the study: Several public clonotypes recurred in numerous Burkitt lymphoma patients.

Generated by immunoSEQ multiplex PCR, the TCRdb table keeps only in-frame clones and is missing some. The sample includes several hundred clones, around 19% of them seen just once. The CDR3 is made up of 15 amino acids. The germline V gene encodes CDR1 SGHTA and CDR2 FQGNSA. The J segment lost 5 bases and the V segment lost 2 bases, leaving 3 bases of the junction unmatched. The sequenced material came from tumor tissue. This receptor was taken from a human donor with Burkitt lymphoma. The chain combines TRBV7-2 with TRBJ2-1; TRBD2 agrees at 10 bases. The CDR3 protein is CASSLSLAGNNEQFF. The CDR3 nucleotides read TGTGCCAGCAGCTTATCACTAGCGGGGAACAATGAGCAGTTCTTC. Combining the CDR3 with reference TRBV7-2 and TRBJ2-1 gives the whole variable domain GAGVSQSPSNKVTEKGKDVELRCDPISGHTALYWYRQSLGQGLEFLIYFQGNSAPDKSGLPSDRFSAERTGGSVSTLTIQRTQQEDSAVYLCASSLSLAGNNEQFFGPGTRLTVL.